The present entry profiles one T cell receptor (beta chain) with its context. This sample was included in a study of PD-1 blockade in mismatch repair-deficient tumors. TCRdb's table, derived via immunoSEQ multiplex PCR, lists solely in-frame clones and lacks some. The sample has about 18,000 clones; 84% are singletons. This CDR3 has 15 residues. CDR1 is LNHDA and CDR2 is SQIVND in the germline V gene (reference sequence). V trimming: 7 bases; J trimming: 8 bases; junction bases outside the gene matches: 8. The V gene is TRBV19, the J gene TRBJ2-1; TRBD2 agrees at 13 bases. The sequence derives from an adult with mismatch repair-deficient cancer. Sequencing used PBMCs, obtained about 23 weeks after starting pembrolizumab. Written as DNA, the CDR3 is TGTGCCAGTAAGGGACTAGCGGGGTTTATGGATGAGCAGTTCTTC. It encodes CASKGLAGFMDEQFF.